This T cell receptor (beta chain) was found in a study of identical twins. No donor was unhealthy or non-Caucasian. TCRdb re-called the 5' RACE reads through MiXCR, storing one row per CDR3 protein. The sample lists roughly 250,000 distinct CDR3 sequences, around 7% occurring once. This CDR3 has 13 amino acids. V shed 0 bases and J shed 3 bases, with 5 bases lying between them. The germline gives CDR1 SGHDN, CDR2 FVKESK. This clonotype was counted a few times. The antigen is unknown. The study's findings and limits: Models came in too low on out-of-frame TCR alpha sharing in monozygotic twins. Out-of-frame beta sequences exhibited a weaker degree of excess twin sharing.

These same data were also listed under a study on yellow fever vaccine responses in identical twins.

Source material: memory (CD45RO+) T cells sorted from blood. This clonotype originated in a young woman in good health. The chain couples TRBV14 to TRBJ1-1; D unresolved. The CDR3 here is CASSQETYTEAFF. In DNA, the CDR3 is TGTGCCAGCAGCCAAGAGACGTACACTGAAGCTTTCTTT.